The 8 T cell receptor beta chains in this list originate from one sample, sequenced in a study of Graves' ophthalmopathy and Graves' hyperthyroidism. Amplified material comprised TCR beta CDR3 regions derived from RNA transcripts. Second-round multiplex PCR came after first-round RT-PCR with HTBI primers. MiXCR was run by TCRdb on the multiplex PCR reads, yielding one entry per CDR3 protein. The data show 300,000 to 350,000 distinct CDR3 sequences, with 17% seen just once and about 12% held by the top ten. Sequenced sample: peripheral blood. These receptor sequences come from an adult man with Graves' ophthalmopathy.

This clonotype was detected many times. The chain recombines TRBV30 with TRBJ2-6; 7 positions agree with TRBD1. Germline lookup yields CDR1 GTSNPN and CDR2 SVGIG (reference sequence). This CDR3 spans 15 amino acids. Trimming at V came to 0 bases and at J to 2 bases, leaving 1 base not matched to a gene. CDR3 nucleotide sequence: TGTGCCTGGAGTGTAAGGGGGCCTGGGGCCAACGTCCTGACTTTC. Amino acids: CAWSVRGPGANVLTF.

The V call is TRBV10-3, the J call TRBJ1-1; no reliable D call. The CDR3 is made up of 13 amino acids. V lost 10 bases to trimming and J lost 3 bases, with 15 bases between them. The germline V gene encodes CDR1 ENHRY and CDR2 SYGVKD. The CDR3 sequence: CASETGRYTEAFF. The CDR3 DNA reads TGTGCCAGCGAGACCGGGAGGTACACTGAAGCTTTCTTT.

This clonotype was counted at least ten times. J is TRBJ2-7 and V is TRBV11-2, with TRBD2 matching 16 bases. Germline CDR1 SGHAT, CDR2 FQNNGV. The CDR3 sequence is 19 residues long. V dropped 5 bases and J dropped 2; count of bases not matched to a gene: 12. The CDR3 is CASSTGPGLAGGSPYEQYF. In nucleotides, the CDR3 is TGTGCCAGCAGCACCGGGCCGGGACTAGCGGGGGGGTCCCCCTACGAGCAGTACTTC.

The sample holds many counts of this clonotype. The rearrangement joins TRBV6-1 to TRBJ2-6; tentative D call: TRBD1 (5 bases). This CDR3 region has 18 residues. Germline assignment: CDR1 MNHNS and CDR2 SASEGT. V was shortened by 1 base and J by 0 bases, with 13 bases between the two germline ends. CDR3 sequence: CASSEGARVVSGANVLTF. Written as DNA, the CDR3 is TGTGCCAGCAGTGAAGGAGCCAGGGTCGTCTCTGGGGCCAACGTCCTGACTTTC.

This clonotype was counted at least ten times. V usage is TRBV28 and J usage is TRBJ1-5, with D unresolved. The germline V gene has CDR1 MDHEN and CDR2 SYDVKM. The CDR3 length is 15 residues. V lost 6 bases and J lost 4, with 16 bases in between. CDR3 region: CASSPTRIANQPQHF. The CDR3, as DNA: TGTGCCAGCAGCCCTACAAGGATCGCAAATCAGCCCCAGCATTTT.

The V and J genes are TRBV6-5 and TRBJ2-7; 8 bases match TRBD1. CDR3 length equals 13 residues. Germline trimming cut 2 bases from V and 5 bases from J; bases unmatched to any gene: 2. Germline loops: CDR1 MNHEY, CDR2 SVGAGI. The CDR3 coding sequence is TGTGCCAGCAGTTACCTGGACAGGGACGAGCAGTACTTC. Translating gives CASSYLDRDEQYF.

At least ten counts were recorded for this clonotype. The gene calls are TRBV20-1 and TRBJ1-6; D is unresolved. V was shortened by 6 bases and J by 6 bases, with 9 bases between the two germline ends. The CDR3 is 12 amino acids. The V gene's germline CDR1 is DFQATT and CDR2 SNEGSKA (reference sequence). The CDR3: CSARTGNSPLHF. The CDR3 DNA reads TGCAGTGCCCGGACGGGTAATTCACCCCTCCACTTT.

This clonotype was observed many times. The chain joins TRBV7-6 to TRBJ2-5; the D is unclear. Germline values: CDR1 SGHVS, CDR2 FNYEAQ. Trimming left V 3 bases short and J 10 bases short, with 9 bases between. The CDR3 sequence is 11 residues long. The CDR3 loop is CASSLSERQYF. CDR3 DNA: TGTGCCAGCAGCTTGAGTGAACGCCAGTACTTC. The full variable domain, with the rest looked up from reference TRBV7-6 and TRBJ2-5, is GAGVSQSPRYKVTKRGQDVALRCDPISGHVSLYWYRQALGQGPEFLTYFNYEAQQDKSGLPNDRFSAERPEGSISTLTIQRTEQRDSAMYRCASSLSERQYFGPGTRLLVL.